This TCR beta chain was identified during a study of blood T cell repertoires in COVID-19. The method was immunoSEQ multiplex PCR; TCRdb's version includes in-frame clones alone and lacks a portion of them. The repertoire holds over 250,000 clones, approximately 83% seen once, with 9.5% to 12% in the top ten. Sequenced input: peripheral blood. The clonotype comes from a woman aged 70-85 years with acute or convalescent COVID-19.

This chain's CDR3 is CASSPGFGGGQPQHF. In DNA, the CDR3 is TGTGCCAGCAGCCCCGGTTTTGGGGGCGGCCAGCCCCAGCATTTT. The rearrangement joins TRBV5-6 to TRBJ1-5; D possibly corresponds to TRBD1 (6 bases). Germline V gene sequence: CDR1 SGHDT, CDR2 YYEEEE. V was trimmed by 4 bases and J by 7 bases, leaving 18 bases between them. This CDR3 is built from 15 residues.